This T cell receptor beta chain was sequenced during a study of T-cell reconstitution after alpha-beta-depleted transplantation in children. CDR1 and CDR2 (germline): MNHEY, SVGEGT. The ends were cut back, 7 bases at V and 10 bases at J, with 18 bases in the middle. The CDR3 totals 13 residues. Construction of the TCRbeta library involved unique molecular identifiers. Each CDR3 protein gets one entry after TCRdb re-called the PCR reads with MiXCR. The repertoire has over 70,000 distinct CDR3 sequences, 12% of them found once; the top ten carry approximately 15%. This clonotype came up a few times. The TCR comes from a human donor who donated a stem cell graft to a child with inherited bone marrow failure. The rearrangement joins TRBV6-2 or TRBV6-3 to TRBJ2-3; D is undetermined. The sequencing here drew on PBMCs from the stem cell graft donor, taken from the stem cell graft. In DNA, the CDR3 is TGTGCCAGCACGGGCAGGAGAGTCGGATCGCAGTATTTT. It is translated as CASTGRRVGSQYF.